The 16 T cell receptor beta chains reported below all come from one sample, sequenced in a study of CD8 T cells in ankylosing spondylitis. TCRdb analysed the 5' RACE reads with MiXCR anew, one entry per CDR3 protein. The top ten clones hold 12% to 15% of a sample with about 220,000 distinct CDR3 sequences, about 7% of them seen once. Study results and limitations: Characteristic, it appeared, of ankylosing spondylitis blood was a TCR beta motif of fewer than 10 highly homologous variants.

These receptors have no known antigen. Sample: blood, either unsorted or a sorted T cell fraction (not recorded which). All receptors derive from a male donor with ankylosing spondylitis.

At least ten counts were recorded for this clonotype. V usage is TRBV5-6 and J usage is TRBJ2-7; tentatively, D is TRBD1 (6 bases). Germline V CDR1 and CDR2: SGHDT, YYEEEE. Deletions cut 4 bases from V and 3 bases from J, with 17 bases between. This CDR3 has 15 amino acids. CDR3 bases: TGTGCCAGCAGCGCCGGGCCGGACAGCTTCTACGAGCAGTACTTC. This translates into CASSAGPDSFYEQYF.

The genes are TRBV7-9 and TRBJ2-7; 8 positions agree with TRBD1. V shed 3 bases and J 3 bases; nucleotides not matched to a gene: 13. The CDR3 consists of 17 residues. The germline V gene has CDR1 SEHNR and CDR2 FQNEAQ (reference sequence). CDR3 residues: CASSLPGTGQPLYEQYF. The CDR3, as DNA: TGTGCCAGCAGCTTGCCCGGGACAGGTCAACCCCTCTACGAGCAGTACTTC.

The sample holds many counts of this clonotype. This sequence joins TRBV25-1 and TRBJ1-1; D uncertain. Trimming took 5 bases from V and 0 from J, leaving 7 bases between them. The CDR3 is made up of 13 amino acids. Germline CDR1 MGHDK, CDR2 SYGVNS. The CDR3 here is CASSQSVNTEAFF. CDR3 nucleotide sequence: TGTGCCAGCAGTCAATCAGTGAACACTGAAGCTTTCTTT.

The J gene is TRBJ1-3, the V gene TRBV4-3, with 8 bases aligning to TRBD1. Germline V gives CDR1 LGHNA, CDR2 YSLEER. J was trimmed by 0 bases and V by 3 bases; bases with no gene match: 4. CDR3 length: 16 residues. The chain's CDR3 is CASSQGTGGSGNTIYF. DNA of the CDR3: TGCGCCAGCAGCCAGGGAACAGGGGGCTCTGGAAACACCATATATTTT.

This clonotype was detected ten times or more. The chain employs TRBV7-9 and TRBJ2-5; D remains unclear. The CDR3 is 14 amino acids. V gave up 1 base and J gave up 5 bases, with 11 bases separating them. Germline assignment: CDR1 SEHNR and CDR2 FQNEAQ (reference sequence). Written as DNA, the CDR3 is TGTGCCAGCAGCTTAGTTGGCCAGGCGGAGACCCAGTACTTC. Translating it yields CASSLVGQAETQYF.

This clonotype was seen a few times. The CDR3 sequence: CASGPPGRTVRNQPQHF. DNA for the CDR3: TGTGCCAGCGGTCCCCCGGGGAGGACAGTGAGAAATCAGCCCCAGCATTTT. The chain employs TRBV27 and TRBJ1-5, with D perhaps TRBD1 (6 bases). Trimming cost V 8 bases and J 4 bases, with 24 bases left between them. Germline V gene sequence: CDR1 MNHEY, CDR2 SMNVEV (reference sequence). The CDR3 consists of 17 residues.

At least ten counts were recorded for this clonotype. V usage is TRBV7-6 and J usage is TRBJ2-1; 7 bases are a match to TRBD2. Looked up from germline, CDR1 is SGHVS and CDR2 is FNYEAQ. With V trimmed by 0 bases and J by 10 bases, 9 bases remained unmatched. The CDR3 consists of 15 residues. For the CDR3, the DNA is TGTGCCAGCAGCTTAGCTGGGGAGGGACTTTCAGAGCAGTTCTTC. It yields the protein CASSLAGEGLSEQFF.

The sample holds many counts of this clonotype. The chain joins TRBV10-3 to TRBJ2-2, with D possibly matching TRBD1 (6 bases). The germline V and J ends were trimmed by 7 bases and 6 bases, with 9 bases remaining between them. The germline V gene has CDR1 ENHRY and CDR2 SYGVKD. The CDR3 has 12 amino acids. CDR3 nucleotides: TGTGCCATCAAGCAGGGGTCCGGGGAGCTGTTTTTT. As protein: CAIKQGSGELFF.

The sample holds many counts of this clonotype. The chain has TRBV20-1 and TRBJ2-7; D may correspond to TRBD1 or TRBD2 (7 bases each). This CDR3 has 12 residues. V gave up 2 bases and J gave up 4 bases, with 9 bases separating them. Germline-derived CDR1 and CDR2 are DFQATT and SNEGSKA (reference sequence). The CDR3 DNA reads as TGCAGTGCTAGACAGGGGGGGTACGAGCAGTACTTC. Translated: CSARQGGYEQYF.

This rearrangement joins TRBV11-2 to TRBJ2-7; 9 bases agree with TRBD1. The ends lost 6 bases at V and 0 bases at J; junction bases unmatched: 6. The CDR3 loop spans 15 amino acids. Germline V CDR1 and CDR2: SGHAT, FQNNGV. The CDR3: CASSRGTGFSYEQYF. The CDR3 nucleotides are TGTGCCAGCAGTAGGGGGACAGGGTTCTCCTACGAGCAGTACTTC.

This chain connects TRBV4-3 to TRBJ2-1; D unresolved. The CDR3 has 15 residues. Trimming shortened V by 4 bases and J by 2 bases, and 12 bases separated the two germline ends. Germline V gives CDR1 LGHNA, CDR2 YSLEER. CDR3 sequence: CASSRSRQTYNEQFF. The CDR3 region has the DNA TGCGCCAGCAGCCGGAGTCGGCAGACCTACAATGAGCAGTTCTTC.

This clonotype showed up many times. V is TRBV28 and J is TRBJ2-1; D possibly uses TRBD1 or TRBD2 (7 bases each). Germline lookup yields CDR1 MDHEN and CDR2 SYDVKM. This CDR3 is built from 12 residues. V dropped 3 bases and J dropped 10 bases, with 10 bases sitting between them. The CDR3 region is CASSFQGGEQFF. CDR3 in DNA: TGTGCCAGCAGTTTCCAGGGGGGGGAGCAGTTCTTC.

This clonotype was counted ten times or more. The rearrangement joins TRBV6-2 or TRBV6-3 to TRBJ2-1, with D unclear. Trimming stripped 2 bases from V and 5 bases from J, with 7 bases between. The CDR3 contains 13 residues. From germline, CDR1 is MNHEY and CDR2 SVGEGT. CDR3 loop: CASSYKLNNEQFF. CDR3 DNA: TGTGCCAGCAGTTACAAACTCAACAATGAGCAGTTCTTC.

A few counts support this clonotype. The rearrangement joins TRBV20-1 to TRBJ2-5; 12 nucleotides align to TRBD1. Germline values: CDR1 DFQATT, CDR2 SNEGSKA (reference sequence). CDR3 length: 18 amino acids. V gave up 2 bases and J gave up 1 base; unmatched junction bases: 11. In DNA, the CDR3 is TGCAGTGCTAGACCGGGACAGGGGGCGGAAAACCGCCAAGAGACCCAGTACTTC. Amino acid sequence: CSARPGQGAENRQETQYF.

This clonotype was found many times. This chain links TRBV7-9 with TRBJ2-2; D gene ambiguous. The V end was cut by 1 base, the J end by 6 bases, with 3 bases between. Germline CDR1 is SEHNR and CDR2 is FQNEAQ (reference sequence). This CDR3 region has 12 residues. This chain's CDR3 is CASSLDSGELFF. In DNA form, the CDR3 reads TGTGCCAGCAGCTTAGATTCCGGGGAGCTGTTTTTT.

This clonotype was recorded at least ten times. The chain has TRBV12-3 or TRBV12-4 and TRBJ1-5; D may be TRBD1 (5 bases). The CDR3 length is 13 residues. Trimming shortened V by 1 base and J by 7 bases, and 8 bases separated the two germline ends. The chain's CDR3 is CASSLGKGQPQHF. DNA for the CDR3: TGTGCCAGCAGTTTAGGGAAGGGGCAGCCCCAGCATTTT.